Each of the 28 T cell receptor beta chains below was sequenced from the same sample in a study of T cells in Graves' hyperthyroidism and ophthalmopathy. Regions amplified from RNA transcripts were the TCR beta CDR3 regions. When the TCR CDR3 underwent first-round RT-PCR, the HTBI primer set was used. TCRdb passed the multiplex PCR reads through MiXCR, listing each CDR3 protein once. The table has 250,000 to 300,000 distinct CDR3 sequences, less than 20% seen once. The material sequenced was blood. These receptors were obtained from a man aged 45-65 years with Graves' ophthalmopathy.

This CDR3 is CASSLVGERYYGYTF. The CDR3 DNA reads as TGTGCCAGCAGCTTAGTAGGGGAACGGTACTATGGCTACACCTTC. This rearrangement joins TRBV11-2 to TRBJ1-2; possibly TRBD1 for D (5 bases). CDR1 SGHAT and CDR2 FQNNGV come from the germline V gene. V lost 1 base and J 3 bases, leaving 12 bases between the germline ends. The CDR3 sequence is 15 residues long.

Many counts were recorded for this clonotype. This sequence joins TRBV2 and TRBJ1-2; D not resolved. CDR3 length: 12 residues. V lost 8 bases to trimming and J lost 7 bases, with 14 bases between them. Germline values: CDR1 SNHLY, CDR2 FYNNEI. CDR3 nucleotide sequence: TGTGCCAGCGGGCCCCGCGATAGTGGCTACACCTTC. Its translation is CASGPRDSGYTF.

At least ten counts were recorded for this clonotype. The genes are TRBV30 and TRBJ1-2; tentatively, D is TRBD1 (6 bases). V shed 0 bases and J shed 5 bases, with 10 bases lying between them. The germline V gene has CDR1 GTSNPN and CDR2 SVGIG (reference sequence). CDR3 length equals 13 residues. CDR3 nucleotide sequence: TGTGCCTGGAGTGTACTGGGGGCGTATGGCTACACCTTC. Translated: CAWSVLGAYGYTF.

The chain is built from TRBV10-3 and TRBJ1-5; 8 bases are shared with TRBD1. The junction had 6 bases not matched to a gene; V was cut back by 7 bases and J by 4 bases. Germline loops: CDR1 ENHRY, CDR2 SYGVKD. This CDR3 region has 14 residues. CDR3 amino acids: CAIKEGTGNQPQHF. The CDR3 nucleotides are TGTGCCATCAAGGAAGGGACAGGAAATCAGCCCCAGCATTTT.

This clonotype was detected a few times. The gene calls are TRBV28 and TRBJ1-4, with D unclear. Germline V gene data show CDR1 as MDHEN and CDR2 as SYDVKM. The V end lost 3 bases, the J end lost 10 bases, and 15 bases lay between the germline ends. The CDR3 length is 14 residues. In DNA, the CDR3 is TGTGCCAGCAGTTTGCAGGAGGCAGTTGGAAAACTGTTTTTT. Amino acid sequence: CASSLQEAVGKLFF. Based on the CDR3 plus reference TRBV28 and TRBJ1-4, the full variable domain is DVKVTQSSRYLVKRTGEKVFLECVQDMDHENMFWYRQDPGLGLRLIYFSYDVKMKEKGDIPEGYSVSREKKERFSLILESASTNQTSMYLCASSLQEAVGKLFFGSGTQLSVL.

This clonotype was observed a handful of times. The V gene is TRBV9, the J gene TRBJ2-3, with a tentative D call TRBD1 (6 bases). Germline V CDR1 and CDR2: SGDLS, YYNGEE. CDR3 size: 17 residues. Trimming removed 5 bases from V and 5 bases from J, with 24 bases in between. The CDR3 spells CASSKSWGRDIKDTQYF. In DNA form, the CDR3 reads TGTGCCAGCAGTAAATCGTGGGGGCGCGATATTAAAGATACGCAGTATTTT.

The genes are TRBV3-1 and TRBJ2-1; no definite D call. The V end was cut by 6 bases, the J end by 7 bases, with 7 bases between. From germline, CDR1 is LGHDT and CDR2 YNNKEL (reference sequence). This CDR3 spans 11 amino acids. CDR3 in DNA: TGTGCCAGCAGGGAGTCAAATGAGCAGTTCTTC. Its protein product is CASRESNEQFF.

V usage is TRBV28 and J usage is TRBJ2-7; TRBD2 agrees at 8 bases. V trimming: 6 bases; J trimming: 7 bases; junction bases outside the gene matches: 11. This CDR3 is built from 14 residues. Germline CDR1 MDHEN, CDR2 SYDVKM. CDR3 in DNA: TGTGCCAGCAGAACTAGCGGCCCTCTTGGGGAGCAGTACTTC. The encoded protein is CASRTSGPLGEQYF.

At least ten counts were recorded for this clonotype. The rearrangement links TRBV18 to TRBJ2-3, with no clear D. The V and J ends lost 7 bases and 4 bases respectively, with 9 bases between them. The CDR3 is 12 residues long. Germline V gene data show CDR1 as KGHSH and CDR2 as LQKENI. CDR3 protein: CASCVDPDTQYF. CDR3 DNA sequence: TGTGCCAGCTGCGTGGACCCAGATACGCAGTATTTT.

V is TRBV30 and J is TRBJ2-3; D unclear. CDR1 GTSNPN and CDR2 SVGIG come from the germline V gene (reference sequence). This CDR3 has 13 amino acids. V shed 2 bases and J shed 5 bases, with 11 bases lying between them. CDR3 nucleotides: TGTGCCTGGAGTACGGAAACGGGAGATACGCAGTATTTT. Amino acids: CAWSTETGDTQYF.

At least ten counts were recorded for this clonotype. This chain links TRBV9 with TRBJ2-7; 8 bases match TRBD1. The CDR3 contains 15 residues. Germline CDR1 SGDLS, CDR2 YYNGEE. With V trimmed by 3 bases and J by 5 bases, 10 bases remained unmatched. For the CDR3, the DNA is TGTGCCAGCAGCGCAATGACAGGGGCTGGGAACGAGCAGTACTTC. It translates to CASSAMTGAGNEQYF.

The table lists this clonotype with many counts. The chain is built from TRBV14 and TRBJ1-5; D is uncertain. This CDR3 is 17 amino acids long. CDR1 is SGHDN and CDR2 is FVKESK in the germline V gene. Deletions cut 4 bases from V and 0 bases from J, with 16 bases between. CDR3 loop: CASSLYLEWVSNQPQHF. CDR3 nucleotides: TGTGCCAGCAGCCTCTATTTGGAATGGGTTAGCAATCAGCCCCAGCATTTT.

This clonotype was seen more than once but under ten times. V is TRBV28 and J is TRBJ1-5; D unclear. Trimming removed 6 bases at V and 9 bases at J, with 12 bases between. CDR3 size: 12 residues. In germline, CDR1 is MDHEN, CDR2 SYDVKM. The CDR3 is CASSSNPLPQHF. The CDR3 nucleotides read TGTGCCAGCAGCTCCAACCCGTTGCCCCAGCATTTT.

V is TRBV7-9 and J is TRBJ2-7; D unclear. The V and J ends lost 1 base and 2 bases respectively, with 9 bases between them. The CDR3 totals 14 residues. Germline V CDR1 and CDR2: SEHNR, FQNEAQ (reference sequence). CDR3 loop: CASSLDGLAYEQYF. The CDR3 DNA reads TGTGCCAGCAGCTTAGACGGCCTGGCCTACGAGCAGTACTTC. Supplemented by reference TRBV7-9 and TRBJ2-7, the full variable domain reads DTGVSQNPRHKITKRGQNVTFRCDPISEHNRLYWYRQTLGQGPEFLTYFQNEAQLEKSRLLSDRFSAERPKGSFSTLEIQRTEQGDSAMYLCASSLDGLAYEQYFGPGTRLTVT.

V gene TRBV6-2 or TRBV6-3 combines with J gene TRBJ2-2; 8 positions match TRBD2. The germline V gene encodes CDR1 MNHEY and CDR2 SVGEGT. The CDR3 sequence is 15 residues long. V shed 7 bases, J shed 5 bases, and the junction held 9 bases outside the gene matches. CDR3 sequence: CASIGAGAVTGELFF. The DNA for the CDR3 is TGTGCCAGCATCGGAGCGGGAGCGGTTACCGGGGAGCTGTTTTTT.

The V call is TRBV13, the J call TRBJ2-2; 11 bases line up with TRBD2. The V gene end was trimmed by 5 bases and the J gene end by 1 base; junction bases not matched to a gene: 3. The CDR3 is 16 residues long. From germline, CDR1 is PRHDT and CDR2 FYEKMQ (reference sequence). The CDR3 DNA sequence: TGTGCCAGCAGCCGAGGGACTAGCGGGAACACCGGGGAGCTGTTTTTT. Its translation: CASSRGTSGNTGELFF.

This chain connects TRBV3-1 to TRBJ2-5; 8 bases are shared with TRBD2. With V trimmed by 2 bases and J by 3 bases, 8 bases remained unmatched. Per the germline V gene, CDR1 is LGHDT and CDR2 is YNNKEL (reference sequence). The CDR3 consists of 16 residues. The CDR3 loop reads CASSQFGAGEEETQYF. Written as DNA, the CDR3 is TGTGCCAGCAGCCAATTTGGAGCGGGAGAGGAAGAGACCCAGTACTTC.

This clonotype appeared many times. V is TRBV20-1 and J is TRBJ2-7; 10 positions agree with TRBD2. Germline V CDR1 and CDR2: DFQATT, SNEGSKA (reference sequence). J gave up 9 bases and V 5 bases, and 19 bases lay outside the gene matches. The CDR3 spans 16 residues. The CDR3 bases are TGCAGTGCTGGGGCCAGCGGGAGGGCCGAGATCATGGGGCAGTACTTC. It is translated as CSAGASGRAEIMGQYF.

This clonotype was detected ten times or more. The rearrangement links TRBV11-2 to TRBJ2-3; 10 bases are a match to TRBD2. The germline V gene encodes CDR1 SGHAT and CDR2 FQNNGV. V shed 4 bases, J shed 10 bases, and the junction held 11 bases outside the gene matches. The CDR3 has 15 residues. CDR3: CASSSTASGSAAQYF. In nucleotides, the CDR3 is TGTGCCAGCAGCTCGACGGCTAGCGGGAGTGCTGCGCAGTATTTT. Full variable domain (remainder filled in from reference TRBV11-2 and TRBJ2-3): EAGVAQSPRYKIIEKRQSVAFWCNPISGHATLYWYQQILGQGPKLLIQFQNNGVVDDSQLPKDRFSAERLKGVDSTLKIQPAKLEDSAVYLCASSSTASGSAAQYFGPGTRLTVL.

Comments on this clonotype: The conserved closing phenylalanine or tryptophan is absent in this CDR3, likely reflecting a read error. This sequence joins TRBV9 and TRBJ1-4, with 12 nucleotides matching TRBD1. Germline CDR1 is SGDLS and CDR2 is YYNGEE. Trimming took 0 bases from V and 0 from J; bases not matched to a gene: 0. The CDR3 totals 17 residues. The CDR3 DNA follows: TGTGCCAGCAGCGTAGGGGACAGGGGGCCAACTAATGAAAAACTGTTTCTT. It yields the protein CASSVGDRGPTNEKLFL.

There are many counts of this clonotype. The genes are TRBV20-1 and TRBJ2-1; D remains ambiguous. Per the germline V gene, CDR1 is DFQATT and CDR2 is SNEGSKA (reference sequence). This CDR3 comprises 12 residues. Trimming cost V 4 bases and J 3 bases, with 7 bases left between them. CDR3 region: CSATVRYNEQFF. The CDR3 DNA is TGCAGTGCTACCGTCCGCTACAATGAGCAGTTCTTC.

At least ten counts were recorded for this clonotype. J is TRBJ2-3 and V is TRBV5-1; D call uncertain. The CDR3 totals 14 residues. The germline V and J ends were trimmed by 4 bases and 2 bases, with 11 bases remaining between them. Germline V lookup: CDR1 SGHRS, CDR2 YFSETQ. The CDR3 bases are TGCGCCAGCAGCCTTCCCAGTCTCACAGATACGCAGTATTTT. It translates to CASSLPSLTDTQYF.

At least ten counts were recorded for this clonotype. The rearrangement links TRBV5-1 to TRBJ2-3; the match to TRBD2 covers 11 bases. This CDR3 region has 16 residues. The V gene's germline CDR1 is SGHRS and CDR2 YFSETQ. V lost 6 bases to trimming and J lost 5 bases; unmatched junction nucleotides: 11. CDR3 DNA sequence: TGCGCCAGCACCTTACTAGCGGGAGTACCCCAAGATACGCAGTATTTT. Protein: CASTLLAGVPQDTQYF. Supplemented by reference TRBV5-1 and TRBJ2-3, the full variable domain reads KAGVTQTPRYLIKTRGQQVTLSCSPISGHRSVSWYQQTPGQGLQFLFEYFSETQRNKGNFPGRFSGRQFSNSRSEMNVSTLELGDSALYLCASTLLAGVPQDTQYFGPGTRLTVL.

This clonotype showed up many times. The rearrangement uses TRBV5-1 and TRBJ2-7, with TRBD2 identical over 11 bases. V lost 3 bases, J lost 6 bases, and 8 bases stayed unmatched. The CDR3 is 15 amino acids. Germline loops: CDR1 SGHRS, CDR2 YFSETQ. The CDR3 here is CASSSNLAGGLEQYF. The DNA of the CDR3 is TGCGCCAGCAGCTCCAATCTAGCGGGGGGCCTCGAGCAGTACTTC.

The chain employs TRBV27 and TRBJ2-7; D gene uncertain. Trimming cost V 5 bases and J 3 bases, with 8 bases left between them. The CDR3 length is 12 residues. The germline V gene encodes CDR1 MNHEY and CDR2 SMNVEV (reference sequence). DNA for the CDR3: TGTGCCAGCAGTCCCTACGGCTACGAGCAGTACTTC. This encodes CASSPYGYEQYF.

This clonotype was observed a handful of times. The chain uses TRBV14 and TRBJ2-2, with 9 bases aligning to TRBD2. Germline assignment: CDR1 SGHDN and CDR2 FVKESK. V lost 6 bases and J lost 4; bases outside the gene matches: 6. The CDR3 has 15 amino acids. This chain's CDR3 is CASRNSGSGTGELFF. In DNA form, the CDR3 reads TGTGCCAGCAGAAATAGCGGGAGTGGCACCGGGGAGCTGTTTTTT.

This clonotype was counted ten times or more. The J gene is TRBJ2-1, the V gene TRBV28; 9 bases fit TRBD1. The V gene's germline CDR1 is MDHEN and CDR2 SYDVKM. The CDR3 length is 17 residues. J lost 6 bases, V lost 2 bases, and 11 bases had no gene match. CDR3 loop: CASSLLGQGHSINEQFF. The DNA of the CDR3 is TGTGCCAGCAGTTTACTGGGACAGGGTCATTCTATCAATGAGCAGTTCTTC.

Of note for this clonotype: Being one base from a much bigger clone, this may be a read error. The chain recombines TRBV7-3 with TRBJ2-1, with 7 nucleotides matching TRBD2. This CDR3 is built from 15 residues. Germline assignment: CDR1 SGHTA and CDR2 FQGTGA. CDR3 region: CASTLNGRRTNEQFF. CDR3 DNA: TGTGCCAGCACCTTAAACGGGAGGAGGACCAATGAGCAGTTCTTC.